The entry below describes one TCR beta chain. These data originate in a study of blood T cell repertoires in COVID-19. Study as a whole: Italy, Spain and the United States were the sources of the convalescent and acute COVID-19 samples. The cDNA or gDNA used as material had been derived from T cells, B-cell-depleted T cells, or PBMCs.

Per the original data handling: Quantification of nucleated cells was approximated via reference gene primer amplification. Data came from immunoSEQ multiplex PCR; TCRdb stores just in-frame clones and leaves some out. The DNA was the basis for D and trimming; V, J and clone size are from that table. The table includes 95,000 to 110,000 clones, over 75% detected once. CDR3 length: 14 amino acids. Germline V gives CDR1 SGHVS, CDR2 FQNEAQ. Trimming cost V 7 bases and J 2 bases, with 14 bases left between them. The origin of this receptor is a human donor in a cohort sampled during active COVID-19. The genes are TRBV7-8 and TRBJ1-1; perhaps TRBD1 as D (6 bases). Sequencing was done on a sample of peripheral blood. CDR3 coding DNA: TGTGCCAGCACGTCAGGGGAGTTTAACACTGAAGCTTTCTTT. Translating it yields CASTSGEFNTEAFF.